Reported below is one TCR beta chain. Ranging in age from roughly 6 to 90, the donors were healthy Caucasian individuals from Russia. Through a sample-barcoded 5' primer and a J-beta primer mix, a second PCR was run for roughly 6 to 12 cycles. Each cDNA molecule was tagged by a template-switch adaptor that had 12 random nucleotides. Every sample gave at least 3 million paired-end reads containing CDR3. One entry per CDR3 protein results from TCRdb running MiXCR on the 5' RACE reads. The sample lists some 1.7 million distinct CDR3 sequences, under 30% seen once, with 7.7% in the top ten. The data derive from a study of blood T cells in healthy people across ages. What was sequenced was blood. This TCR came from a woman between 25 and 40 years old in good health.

CDR3 nucleotide sequence: TGTGCCAGCAGCTTCATGGACAGGGGGACTGCAGATACGCAGTATTTT. Protein sequence: CASSFMDRGTADTQYF. The chain combines TRBV7-3 with TRBJ2-3; 10 positions match TRBD1. V dropped 3 bases and J dropped 4; count of bases not matched to a gene: 7. Looked up from germline, CDR1 is SGHTA and CDR2 is FQGTGA. The CDR3 spans 16 residues.